The entry below describes one T cell receptor beta chain. Authors' data handling: Reference gene primers were amplified, and this amplification served to estimate nucleated cell counts. Measured with immunoSEQ multiplex PCR; TCRdb has only the in-frame clones, and not every one. V and J calls and clone size are copied from that table; D and trimming were computed from the DNA. The sample lists 210,000 or so clones, about 90% occurring once. The data belong to a study of blood T cell repertoires in COVID-19. The wider study: Specimens from acute and convalescent COVID-19 originated in the United States, Italy and Spain. Sample material is recorded as cDNA or gDNA derived from T cells, B-cell-depleted T cells, or PBMCs.

The origin of this receptor is a man aged 25 to 40 with acute or convalescent COVID-19. Sequenced input: peripheral blood.

The CDR3: CASSQIRDRGAETQYF. The CDR3 nucleotides read TGTGCCAGCAGCCAAATCCGGGACAGGGGGGCAGAGACCCAGTACTTC. The rearrangement links TRBV11-2 to TRBJ2-5, with 11 nucleotides matching TRBD1. V shed 5 bases and J 4 bases; nucleotides not matched to a gene: 9. The germline gives CDR1 SGHAT, CDR2 FQNNGV. The CDR3 runs to 16 residues.